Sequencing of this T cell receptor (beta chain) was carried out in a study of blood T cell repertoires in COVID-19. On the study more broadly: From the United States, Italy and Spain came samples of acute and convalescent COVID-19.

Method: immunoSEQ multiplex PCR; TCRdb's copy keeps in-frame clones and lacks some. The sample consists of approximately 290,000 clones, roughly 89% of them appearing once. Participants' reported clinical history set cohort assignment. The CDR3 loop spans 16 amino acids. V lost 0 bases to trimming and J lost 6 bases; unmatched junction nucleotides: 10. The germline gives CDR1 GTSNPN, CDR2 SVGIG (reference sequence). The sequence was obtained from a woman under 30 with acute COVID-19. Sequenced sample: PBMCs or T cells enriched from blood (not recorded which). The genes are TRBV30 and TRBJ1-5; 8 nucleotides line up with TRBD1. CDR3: CAWSVRAGGAGQPQHF. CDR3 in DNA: TGTGCCTGGAGTGTAAGGGCAGGGGGCGCGGGTCAGCCCCAGCATTTT. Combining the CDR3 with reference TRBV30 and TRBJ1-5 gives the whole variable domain SQTIHQWPATLVQPVGSPLSLECTVEGTSNPNLYWYRQAAGRGLQLLFYSVGIGQISSEVPQNLSASRPQDRQFILSSKKLLLSDSGFYLCAWSVRAGGAGQPQHFGDGTRLSIL.